The rows below give T cell receptor beta chains drawn from one sample of a study of T-cell memory formation after mild COVID-19. One entry per CDR3 protein results from TCRdb running MiXCR on the 5' RACE reads. Of over 300,000 distinct CDR3 sequences listed, 20% to 25% were seen once; the top ten hold 21%. Material for sequencing was PBMCs or a T cell subset sorted from them (not recorded which). Every receptor here comes from a man between 18 and 29 years old who had mild COVID-19 (a few samples of this study predate the infection). Cell type and time point are not known. The conserved cysteine and the conserved F or W are not part of the CDR3 here.

CDR3 length	V gene	J gene	CDR3 protein
14	TRBV7-2	TRBJ2-5	ASSAPGSGGVGTQY
13	TRBV5-1	TRBJ1-2	ASSSPGNNYYGYT
12	TRBV7-9	TRBJ1-2	ASSLSLGDYGYT
12	TRBV20-1	TRBJ1-5	SASPGGSNQPQH
12	TRBV5-1	TRBJ2-2	ASSLLVNTGELF
8	TRBV7-9	TRBJ1-2	ASSPGGYT
12	TRBV12-3/TRBV12-4	TRBJ2-7	ASSLDAAPYEQY
14	TRBV2	TRBJ1-3	ASSDPGGADGNTIY
13	TRBV7-9	TRBJ2-3	ASSSPDHRQDTQY
15	TRBV14	TRBJ2-1	ASSQDRWQGARNEQF
17	TRBV4-3	TRBJ1-1	ASSQDILGSDSLNTEAF
13	TRBV5-1	TRBJ2-7	ASGPLGQGNYEQY
13	TRBV12-3/TRBV12-4	TRBJ1-1	ASSLGLHGGTEAF
13	TRBV7-2	TRBJ2-5	ASSPVWGGGKAQY
11	TRBV4-1	TRBJ1-3	ASSLQGENTIY
12	TRBV29-1	TRBJ2-7	SVGDRAYSYEQY
11	TRBV6-5	TRBJ2-5	ASSYQQEKTQY
11	TRBV20-1	TRBJ1-2	SARAGNGYGYT
13	TRBV19	TRBJ1-5	ASSQQGRSNQPQH
9	TRBV6-5	TRBJ2-7	ASRQGNEQY
13	TRBV5-1	TRBJ1-6	ASSLEAGLNSPLH
15	TRBV20-1	TRBJ2-7	SARFATSGGTFYEQY
11	TRBV12-3/TRBV12-4	TRBJ2-5	ASNTRGYETQY
12	TRBV5-1	TRBJ2-1	ASSSTGTLNEQF
11	TRBV18	TRBJ1-2	ASSPPQADGYT
13	TRBV20-1	TRBJ2-3	SARDLAGGKDTQY
17	TRBV21-1	TRBJ1-5	ASSTRYPLPPGRNQPQH
13	TRBV3-1	TRBJ2-2	ASSPRAEGAGELF
14	TRBV9	TRBJ2-2	ASSASSGGAPGELF
9	TRBV7-9	TRBJ2-1	ASSLGFEQF
9	TRBV7-9	TRBJ2-3	ASSALGAQY
10	TRBV29-1	TRBJ2-1	SVEPTAAWTL
11	TRBV5-5	TRBJ2-3	ASSPGGVDTQY
9	TRBV29-1	TRBJ1-4	SVEDLRGLF
14	TRBV4-1	TRBJ2-7	ASSQLFGTVYYEQY
11	TRBV6-5	TRBJ2-2	ASRPVLGGELF
13	TRBV4-1	TRBJ2-2	DSSLRQANTGELF
13	TRBV7-2	TRBJ1-6	ASSQEGGSNSPLH
12	TRBV20-1	TRBJ2-3	SASRLAGTDTQY
11	TRBV29-1	TRBJ2-5	SVEDDKRETQY
13	TRBV12-3/TRBV12-4	TRBJ2-2	ASSLRGTTTGELF
13	TRBV28	TRBJ2-5	ASSLSLTSWETQY
14	TRBV4-2	TRBJ2-3	ASSQAGLAPTDTQY
11	TRBV7-3	TRBJ2-1	ASREAGGSEQF
14	TRBV29-1	TRBJ2-3	SVAEYPSGARYTQY
12	TRBV7-6	TRBJ1-1	ASSLVQGDTEAF
13	TRBV4-3	TRBJ2-2	ASSQVPSATGELF
15	TRBV11-2	TRBJ2-2	ASSLDGRGINTGELF
13	TRBV5-1	TRBJ2-5	ASSGGSGGGETQY
11	TRBV6-5	TRBJ1-5	ASRAGPHQPQH
13	TRBV7-2	TRBJ2-3	ASSLVVDRGDTQY
13	TRBV6-2/TRBV6-3	TRBJ2-3	ASSRGQTNTDTQY
13	TRBV6-4	TRBJ2-1	ASSEQGSSYNEQF
13	TRBV5-1	TRBJ2-7	ASSQQGGRSREQY
10	TRBV18	TRBJ2-5	ASCDFQETQY
15	TRBV9	TRBJ1-1	ASSVTSQSQTGTEAF
12	TRBV5-1	TRBJ2-3	ASSFPDSTDTQY